Listed below are T cell receptor beta chains from one sample, sequenced in a study of CD8+CD57+ T cells in acquired aplastic anemia. TCRdb fed the reads into MiXCR, producing one record per CDR3 protein. The sample holds 150,000 to 200,000 distinct CDR3 sequences; around 50% are singletons and the top ten take around 1%. What was sequenced was sorted CD4+, CD8+, or CD8+CD57+ T cells (not recorded which) from PBMCs. The origin of the receptors is a human donor with aplastic anemia. Both conserved end residues are part of each CDR3. Each record gives: J gene, clone size, D gene, V gene, CDR3 DNA, CDR3 protein. The D gene is left open where the match is weak. The listing skips clone size in some rows; elsewhere it reads once, few, many or a size class.

j_call: TRBJ1-6
clone_size: many
d_call: .
v_call: TRBV7-2
cdr3_nt: TGTGCCAGCAGCCCCCAGGCCGCCTATAATTCACCCCTCCACTTT
cdr3_aa: CASSPQAAYNSPLHF

j_call: TRBJ1-1
clone_size: many
d_call: .
v_call: TRBV7-2
cdr3_nt: TGTGCCAGCAGTCCCGGGGGGGGCTTGACGTCTGAAGCTTTCTTT
cdr3_aa: CASSPGGGLTSEAFF

j_call: TRBJ2-7
clone_size: .
d_call: .
v_call: TRBV7-3
cdr3_nt: TGTGCCAGCAGCTTACGAGGGGCCGAGCAGTACTTC
cdr3_aa: CASSLRGAEQYF

j_call: TRBJ2-2
clone_size: .
d_call: TRBD2
v_call: TRBV20-1
cdr3_nt: TGCAGTGCTAGAGTGGGGGGGAGAGAGACCGGGGAGCTGTTTTTT
cdr3_aa: CSARVGGRETGELFF

j_call: TRBJ2-5
clone_size: many
d_call: .
v_call: TRBV5-1
cdr3_nt: TGCGCCAGCAGCAACGGACATGTGGAGACCCAGTACTTC
cdr3_aa: CASSNGHVETQYF

j_call: TRBJ1-2
clone_size: few
d_call: .
v_call: TRBV3-1
cdr3_nt: TGTGCCAGCACCGCCGCAAGGGGCGGGTATGGCTACACCTTC
cdr3_aa: CASTAARGGYGYTF

j_call: TRBJ2-3
clone_size: .
d_call: TRBD1
v_call: TRBV2
cdr3_nt: TGTGCCAGCAGGGGACAGGGAGTAGATACGGAGTATTTT
cdr3_aa: CASRGQGVDTEYF

j_call: TRBJ1-6
clone_size: .
d_call: .
v_call: TRBV20-1
cdr3_nt: TGCAGTGCCCAGGGAGGAAATTCACCCCTCCACTTT
cdr3_aa: CSAQGGNSPLHF

j_call: TRBJ2-2
clone_size: few
d_call: .
v_call: TRBV9
cdr3_nt: TGTGCCAGCAGCGTAGCCGCGATCACCGGGGAGCTGTTTTTT
cdr3_aa: CASSVAAITGELFF

j_call: TRBJ1-1
clone_size: once
d_call: .
v_call: TRBV15
cdr3_nt: TGTGCCACCAGCAGAGGTCCGAGGAACACTGAAGCTTTCTTT
cdr3_aa: CATSRGPRNTEAFF

j_call: TRBJ1-1
clone_size: many
d_call: .
v_call: TRBV20-1
cdr3_nt: TGCAGTGCTAGACTGGGAGTCCTGAGTACTGAAGCTTTCTTT
cdr3_aa: CSARLGVLSTEAFF

j_call: TRBJ2-7
clone_size: .
d_call: TRBD1
v_call: TRBV7-2
cdr3_nt: TGTGCCAGCAGCTTGACAGGGGAACCTCCCTACGAGCAGTACTTC
cdr3_aa: CASSLTGEPPYEQYF

j_call: TRBJ2-7
clone_size: many
d_call: .
v_call: TRBV7-9
cdr3_nt: TGTGCCAGCAGCGAATACGAGCAGTACTTC
cdr3_aa: CASSEYEQYF

j_call: TRBJ1-6
clone_size: many
d_call: TRBD1
v_call: TRBV3-1
cdr3_nt: TGTGCCAGCAGCCAGGCGCAGGGGGAATTTTTAAATTCACCCCTCCACTTT
cdr3_aa: CASSQAQGEFLNSPLHF

j_call: TRBJ2-2
clone_size: .
d_call: .
v_call: TRBV5-8
cdr3_nt: TGTGCCAGCAGCTTGAATCTCGTAGGGTCCGGGGAGCTGTTTTTT
cdr3_aa: CASSLNLVGSGELFF

j_call: TRBJ1-5
clone_size: .
d_call: .
v_call: TRBV25-1
cdr3_nt: TGTGCCAGCAGTCCCGGGACTTTAAATAGCAATCAGCCCCAGCATTTT
cdr3_aa: CASSPGTLNSNQPQHF

j_call: TRBJ2-2
clone_size: .
d_call: .
v_call: TRBV10-3
cdr3_nt: TGTGCCATCAGTGAGTTACACCACACCGGGGAGCTGTTTTTT
cdr3_aa: CAISELHHTGELFF

j_call: TRBJ1-6
clone_size: once
d_call: .
v_call: TRBV7-3
cdr3_nt: TGTGCCAGCAGTTTTCCGTGGGGTTCACCCCTCCACTTT
cdr3_aa: CASSFPWGSPLHF

j_call: TRBJ2-1
clone_size: .
d_call: TRBD2
v_call: TRBV9
cdr3_nt: TGTGCCAGCAGCGCCGATGTATATAGCGGGGGGGCTCATAGTTACAATGAGCAGTTCTTC
cdr3_aa: CASSADVYSGGAHSYNEQFF

j_call: TRBJ2-1
clone_size: many
d_call: TRBD2
v_call: TRBV5-1
cdr3_nt: TGCGCCAGCAGCTTGACTAGCGGGGGGGCGGATGAGCAGTTCTTC
cdr3_aa: CASSLTSGGADEQFF

j_call: TRBJ2-3
clone_size: .
d_call: .
v_call: TRBV12-3/TRBV12-4
cdr3_nt: TGTGCCAGCAGGCCCGGGATTCCTTCTAGCACAGATACGCAGTATTTT
cdr3_aa: CASRPGIPSSTDTQYF

j_call: TRBJ2-7
clone_size: .
d_call: .
v_call: TRBV15
cdr3_nt: TGTGCCACCAGCAGAGAGGCCTACGAGCAGTACTTC
cdr3_aa: CATSREAYEQYF

j_call: TRBJ1-5
clone_size: .
d_call: .
v_call: TRBV19
cdr3_nt: TGTGCCAGTAGTATGGCAGGGCTCAGCAATCAGCCCCAGCATTTT
cdr3_aa: CASSMAGLSNQPQHF

j_call: TRBJ2-7
clone_size: many
d_call: .
v_call: TRBV27
cdr3_nt: TGTGCCAGCACGGCTCCTAACTACGAGCAGTACTTC
cdr3_aa: CASTAPNYEQYF

j_call: TRBJ1-1
clone_size: many
d_call: .
v_call: TRBV4-1
cdr3_nt: TGCGCCAGCAGCCAAGAGGCGGCCAGCCTTCGGGGTGAAGCTTTCTTT
cdr3_aa: CASSQEAASLRGEAFF

j_call: TRBJ2-5
clone_size: .
d_call: TRBD1
v_call: TRBV7-3
cdr3_nt: TGTGCCAGCAGCGCCGACAGGGGAGAGACCCAGTACTTC
cdr3_aa: CASSADRGETQYF

j_call: TRBJ1-6
clone_size: .
d_call: .
v_call: TRBV20-1
cdr3_nt: TGCAGTGCCAGCGGACGGACCGCCAATTCACCCCTCCACTTT
cdr3_aa: CSASGRTANSPLHF

j_call: TRBJ2-5
clone_size: many
d_call: .
v_call: TRBV28
cdr3_nt: TGTGCCAGCAGTTTACTAGCGCGGGAGACCCAGTACTTC
cdr3_aa: CASSLLARETQYF

j_call: TRBJ2-5
clone_size: .
d_call: TRBD2
v_call: TRBV7-3
cdr3_nt: TGTGCCAGCAGCTTAGCGTTAATAGCGGGGGGGCCTCGCAAAGAGACCCAGTACTTC
cdr3_aa: CASSLALIAGGPRKETQYF

j_call: TRBJ1-1
clone_size: few
d_call: .
v_call: TRBV29-1
cdr3_nt: TGCAGCGTCGATCCACTACCGGGGCAAGCTTTCTTT
cdr3_aa: CSVDPLPGQAFF

j_call: TRBJ2-7
clone_size: .
d_call: .
v_call: TRBV4-1
cdr3_nt: TGCGCCAGCAGCCAAGACAGGGGAACCTACGAGCAGTACTTC
cdr3_aa: CASSQDRGTYEQYF

j_call: TRBJ1-6
clone_size: .
d_call: TRBD1
v_call: TRBV10-1
cdr3_nt: TGCGCCAGCAGTGAGCAGGGGGCTGGAAATAATTCACCCCTCCACTTT
cdr3_aa: CASSEQGAGNNSPLHF

j_call: TRBJ2-3
clone_size: many
d_call: .
v_call: TRBV15
cdr3_nt: TGTGCCACCAGCAGAGACCCCAAGGACGGGTCGAGGCAGTATTTT
cdr3_aa: CATSRDPKDGSRQYF

j_call: TRBJ2-3
clone_size: many
d_call: .
v_call: TRBV7-6
cdr3_nt: TGTGCCAGCAGCTTAGGATTAGCTGGAGATACGCAGTATTTT
cdr3_aa: CASSLGLAGDTQYF

j_call: TRBJ2-3
clone_size: .
d_call: .
v_call: TRBV2
cdr3_nt: TGTGCCAGCAGTTGGACGAGCGGGACAGATACGCAGTATTTT
cdr3_aa: CASSWTSGTDTQYF

j_call: TRBJ1-3
clone_size: .
d_call: .
v_call: TRBV9
cdr3_nt: TGTGCCAGCAGCGTTAACGGGGGTCTTAGCTCTGGAAACACCATATATTTT
cdr3_aa: CASSVNGGLSSGNTIYF

j_call: TRBJ1-1
clone_size: few
d_call: TRBD1
v_call: TRBV25-1
cdr3_nt: TGTGCCAGCGGACAGGGGGCGCGGACTGAAGCTTTCTTT
cdr3_aa: CASGQGARTEAFF

j_call: TRBJ1-5
clone_size: .
d_call: .
v_call: TRBV25-1
cdr3_nt: TGTGCCAGCAGTGAGGGTAGGGAGTATAGCAATCAGCCCCAGCATTTT
cdr3_aa: CASSEGREYSNQPQHF

j_call: TRBJ2-3
clone_size: few
d_call: .
v_call: TRBV20-1
cdr3_nt: TGCAGTGCCAGCAGCCTGGGTATGGCACGCACAGATACGCAGTATTTT
cdr3_aa: CSASSLGMARTDTQYF

j_call: TRBJ1-1
clone_size: .
d_call: .
v_call: TRBV20-1
cdr3_nt: TGCAGTGTGGACAGGAACACTGAAGCTTTCTTT
cdr3_aa: CSVDRNTEAFF

j_call: TRBJ1-1
clone_size: many
d_call: .
v_call: TRBV19
cdr3_nt: TGTGCCAGATCCCGAGGGGGGGCGAGCACTGAAGCTTTCTTT
cdr3_aa: CARSRGGASTEAFF

j_call: TRBJ2-7
clone_size: .
d_call: TRBD2
v_call: TRBV9
cdr3_nt: TGTGCCAGCAGCGTAGTTAGCGGGACTTACGAGCAGTACTTC
cdr3_aa: CASSVVSGTYEQYF

j_call: TRBJ1-1
clone_size: .
d_call: .
v_call: TRBV2
cdr3_nt: TGTGCCAGCAGTGATGGATGGGGCGGGTACACTGAAGCTTTCTTT
cdr3_aa: CASSDGWGGYTEAFF

j_call: TRBJ2-5
clone_size: .
d_call: TRBD1
v_call: TRBV20-1
cdr3_nt: TGCAGTGCTAGGTCGGACAGGGGTGAGACCCAGTACTTC
cdr3_aa: CSARSDRGETQYF

j_call: TRBJ2-2
clone_size: once
d_call: .
v_call: TRBV7-2
cdr3_nt: TGTGCCAGCAGCCCGCCCGGGCGGGGGGAGCTGTTTTTT
cdr3_aa: CASSPPGRGELFF

j_call: TRBJ2-3
clone_size: once
d_call: .
v_call: TRBV20-1
cdr3_nt: TGCAGTGCCGGGGACGAGCTCCTAAGCACAGATACGCAGTATTTT
cdr3_aa: CSAGDELLSTDTQYF

j_call: TRBJ2-7
clone_size: .
d_call: .
v_call: TRBV7-9
cdr3_nt: TGTGCCAGCAGCTTAGAGCCAGGGGTGGACGAGCAGTACTTC
cdr3_aa: CASSLEPGVDEQYF

j_call: TRBJ2-7
clone_size: .
d_call: TRBD1
v_call: TRBV10-3
cdr3_nt: TGTGCCTCATCAGGAGGACAGGGCGACGAGCAGTACTTC
cdr3_aa: CASSGGQGDEQYF

j_call: TRBJ1-2
clone_size: .
d_call: TRBD1
v_call: TRBV5-1
cdr3_nt: TGCGCCAGCAGGCCCGACAGGGGTTATGGCTACACCTTC
cdr3_aa: CASRPDRGYGYTF

j_call: TRBJ1-1
clone_size: .
d_call: .
v_call: TRBV15
cdr3_nt: TGTGCCACCAGCAAACTCCAGATGCTCACTGAAGCTTTCTTT
cdr3_aa: CATSKLQMLTEAFF

j_call: TRBJ2-3
clone_size: many
d_call: TRBD2
v_call: TRBV11-2
cdr3_nt: TGTGCCAGCAGCCACTCTAGCGGGGGGGCCGACGATACGCAGTATTTT
cdr3_aa: CASSHSSGGADDTQYF

j_call: TRBJ2-5
clone_size: many
d_call: .
v_call: TRBV20-1
cdr3_nt: TGCAGTGCTAGAGACCCCCGGGACTCCAAAGAGACCCAGTACTTC
cdr3_aa: CSARDPRDSKETQYF

j_call: TRBJ2-1
clone_size: .
d_call: TRBD2
v_call: TRBV7-6
cdr3_nt: TGTGCCAGCAGCTTAGTAGCGGGGGGCGATGAGCAGTTCTTC
cdr3_aa: CASSLVAGGDEQFF